The source of this TCR beta chain is a study of T cell repertoires in cytomegalovirus infection. Study overall: Both CMV infection and a matching HLA type were indicated by public TCR beta signatures.

The CDR3 has 16 amino acids. Germline V gives CDR1 SGHVT, CDR2 SQSDAQ. The V segment lost 7 bases and the J segment 5 bases; nucleotides outside the gene matches: 15. TCRdb redid the calling of the reads with MiXCR, one entry per CDR3 protein. The table includes about 920,000 distinct CDR3 sequences, less than 35% detected once. This clonotype was observed a handful of times. What it binds is unknown. The material sequenced was cultured CD8+ T cells from PBMCs, taken from culture after CMV antigen stimulation. V usage is TRBV7-4 and J usage is TRBJ2-5; 8 bases line up with TRBD2. This TCR derives from a human donor in good health (CMV status not recorded). Some clones in this sample may be carry-over from other donors' samples. CDR3 nucleotide sequence: TGTGCCAGCACCCCACCCGTGCGGGGGGCTGGGGAGACCCAGTACTTC. It translates to CASTPPVRGAGETQYF.